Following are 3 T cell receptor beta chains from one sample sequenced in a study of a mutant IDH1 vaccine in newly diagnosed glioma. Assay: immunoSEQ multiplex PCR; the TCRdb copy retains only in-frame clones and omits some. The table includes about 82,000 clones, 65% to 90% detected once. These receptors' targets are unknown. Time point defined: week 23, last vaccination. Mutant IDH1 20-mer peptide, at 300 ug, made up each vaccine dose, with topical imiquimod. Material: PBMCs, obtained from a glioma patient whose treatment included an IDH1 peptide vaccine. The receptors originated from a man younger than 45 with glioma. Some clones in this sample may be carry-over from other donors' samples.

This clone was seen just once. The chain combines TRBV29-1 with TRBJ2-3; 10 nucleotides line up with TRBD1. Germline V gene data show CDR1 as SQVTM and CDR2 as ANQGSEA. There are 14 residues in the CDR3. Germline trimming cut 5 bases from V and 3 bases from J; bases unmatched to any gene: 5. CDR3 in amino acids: CSVFGQGGTDTQYF. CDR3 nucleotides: TGCAGCGTTTTCGGACAGGGGGGAACAGATACGCAGTATTTT.

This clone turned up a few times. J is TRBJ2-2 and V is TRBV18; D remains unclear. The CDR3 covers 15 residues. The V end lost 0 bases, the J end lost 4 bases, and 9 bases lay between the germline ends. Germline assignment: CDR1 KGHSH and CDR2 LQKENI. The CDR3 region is CASSPPARITGELFF. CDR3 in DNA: TGTGCCAGCTCACCACCGGCGCGAATCACCGGGGAGCTGTTTTTT.

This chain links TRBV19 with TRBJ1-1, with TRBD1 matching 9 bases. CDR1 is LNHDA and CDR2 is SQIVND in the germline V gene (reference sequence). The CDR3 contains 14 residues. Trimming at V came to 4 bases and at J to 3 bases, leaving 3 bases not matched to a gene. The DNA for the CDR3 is TGTGCCAGTAGTACGGGACAGGGCCACACTGAAGCTTTCTTT. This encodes CASSTGQGHTEAFF.